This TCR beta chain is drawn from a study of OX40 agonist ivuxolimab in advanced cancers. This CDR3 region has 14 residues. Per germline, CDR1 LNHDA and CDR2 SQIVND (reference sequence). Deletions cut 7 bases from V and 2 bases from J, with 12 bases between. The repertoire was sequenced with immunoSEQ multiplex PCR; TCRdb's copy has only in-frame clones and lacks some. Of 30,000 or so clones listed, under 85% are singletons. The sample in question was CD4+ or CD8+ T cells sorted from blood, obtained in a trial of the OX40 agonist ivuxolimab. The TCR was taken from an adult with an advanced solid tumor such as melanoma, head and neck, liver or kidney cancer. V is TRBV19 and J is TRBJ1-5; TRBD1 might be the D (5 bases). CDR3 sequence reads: CASTTLGGNQPQHF. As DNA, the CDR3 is TGTGCCAGTACCACGCTGGGGGGCAATCAGCCCCAGCATTTT. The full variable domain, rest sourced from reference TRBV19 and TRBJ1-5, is DGGITQSPKYLFRKEGQNVTLSCEQNLNHDAMYWYRQDPGQGLRLIYYSQIVNDFQKGDIAEGYSVSREKKESFPLTVTSAQKNPTAFYLCASTTLGGNQPQHFGDGTRLSIL.